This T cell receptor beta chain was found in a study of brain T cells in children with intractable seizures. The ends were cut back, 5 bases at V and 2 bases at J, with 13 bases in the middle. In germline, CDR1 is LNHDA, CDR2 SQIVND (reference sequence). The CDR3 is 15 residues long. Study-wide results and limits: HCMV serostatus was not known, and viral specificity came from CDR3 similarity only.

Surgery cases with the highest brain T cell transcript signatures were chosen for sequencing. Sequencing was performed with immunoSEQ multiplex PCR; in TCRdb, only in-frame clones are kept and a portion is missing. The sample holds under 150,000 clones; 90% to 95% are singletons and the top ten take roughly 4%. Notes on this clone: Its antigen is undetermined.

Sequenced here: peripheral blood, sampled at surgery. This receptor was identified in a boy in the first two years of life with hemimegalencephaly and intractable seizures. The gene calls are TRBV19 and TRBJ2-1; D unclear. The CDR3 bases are TGTGCCAGTAGTCCCCGGCGTGGGCCCTACAATGAGCAGTTCTTC. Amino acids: CASSPRRGPYNEQFF.